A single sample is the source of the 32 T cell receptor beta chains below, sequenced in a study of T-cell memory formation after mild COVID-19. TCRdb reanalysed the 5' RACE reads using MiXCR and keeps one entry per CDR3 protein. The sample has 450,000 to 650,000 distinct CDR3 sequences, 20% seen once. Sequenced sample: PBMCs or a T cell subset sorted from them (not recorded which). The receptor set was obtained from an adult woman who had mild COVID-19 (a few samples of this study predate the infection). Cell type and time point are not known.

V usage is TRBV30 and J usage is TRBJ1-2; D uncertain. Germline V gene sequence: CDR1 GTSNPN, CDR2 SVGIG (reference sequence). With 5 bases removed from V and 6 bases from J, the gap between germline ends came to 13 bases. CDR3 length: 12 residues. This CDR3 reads CAWAPTWDGYTF. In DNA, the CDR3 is TGTGCCTGGGCCCCGACCTGGGATGGCTACACCTTC.

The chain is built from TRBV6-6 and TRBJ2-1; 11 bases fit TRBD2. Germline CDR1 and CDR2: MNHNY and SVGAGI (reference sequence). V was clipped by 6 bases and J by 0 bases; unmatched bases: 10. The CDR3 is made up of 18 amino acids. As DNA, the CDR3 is TGTGCCAGCAGGCCGGGACTAGCGGTCTTGAGCTCCTACAATGAGCAGTTCTTC. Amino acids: CASRPGLAVLSSYNEQFF.

Here the CDR3 reads CASSLGTGGLKTQYF. The DNA for the CDR3 is TGTGCCAGCAGTTTAGGGACAGGGGGATTAAAGACCCAGTACTTC. The chain employs TRBV12-3 or TRBV12-4 and TRBJ2-5; the match to TRBD1 covers 10 bases. V lost 1 base to trimming and J lost 6 bases; unmatched junction nucleotides: 5. The CDR3 contains 15 residues.

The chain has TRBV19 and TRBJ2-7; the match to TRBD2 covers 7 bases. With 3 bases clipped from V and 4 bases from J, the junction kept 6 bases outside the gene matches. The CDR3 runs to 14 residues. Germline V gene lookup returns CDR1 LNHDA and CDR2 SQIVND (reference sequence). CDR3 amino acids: CASSMMRGNYEQYF. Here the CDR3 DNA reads TGTGCCAGTAGTATGATGCGGGGGAATTACGAGCAGTACTTC.

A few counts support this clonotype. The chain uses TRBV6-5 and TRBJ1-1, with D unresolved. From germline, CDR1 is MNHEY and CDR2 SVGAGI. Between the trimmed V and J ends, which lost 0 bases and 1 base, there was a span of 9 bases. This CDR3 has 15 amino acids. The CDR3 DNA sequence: TGTGCCAGCAGTTACTCGGAGGTAGCGAACACTGAAGCTTTCTTT. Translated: CASSYSEVANTEAFF.

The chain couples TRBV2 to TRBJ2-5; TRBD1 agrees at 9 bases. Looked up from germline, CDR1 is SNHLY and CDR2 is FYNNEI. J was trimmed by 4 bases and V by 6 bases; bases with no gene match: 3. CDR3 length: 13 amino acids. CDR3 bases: TGTGCCAGCAGGGGACAGGGAACAGAGACCCAGTACTTC. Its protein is CASRGQGTETQYF. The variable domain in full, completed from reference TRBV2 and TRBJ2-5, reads EPEVTQTPSHQVTQMGQEVILRCVPISNHLYFYWYRQILGQKVEFLVSFYNNEISEKSEIFDDQFSVERPDGSNFTLKIRSTKLEDSAMYFCASRGQGTETQYFGPGTRLLVL.

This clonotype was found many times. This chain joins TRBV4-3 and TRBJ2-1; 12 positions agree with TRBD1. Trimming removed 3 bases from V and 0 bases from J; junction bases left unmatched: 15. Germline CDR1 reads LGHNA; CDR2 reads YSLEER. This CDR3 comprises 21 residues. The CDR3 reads CASSHLLYGTGGSHSYNEQFF. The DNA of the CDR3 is TGCGCCAGCAGCCACCTTCTTTACGGGACAGGGGGCTCACACTCCTACAATGAGCAGTTCTTC.

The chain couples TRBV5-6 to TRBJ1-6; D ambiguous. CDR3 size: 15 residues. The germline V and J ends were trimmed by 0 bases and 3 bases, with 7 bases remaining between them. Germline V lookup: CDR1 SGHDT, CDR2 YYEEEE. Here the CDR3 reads CASSLVSVYNSPLHF. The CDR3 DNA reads TGTGCCAGCAGCTTGGTGTCTGTCTATAATTCACCCCTCCACTTT.

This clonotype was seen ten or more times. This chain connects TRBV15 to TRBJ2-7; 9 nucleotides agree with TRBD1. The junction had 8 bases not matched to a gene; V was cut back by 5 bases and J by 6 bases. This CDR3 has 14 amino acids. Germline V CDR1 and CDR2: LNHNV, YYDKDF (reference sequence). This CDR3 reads CATSYGQGPSEQYF. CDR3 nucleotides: TGTGCCACCAGCTACGGACAGGGGCCGAGCGAGCAGTACTTC.

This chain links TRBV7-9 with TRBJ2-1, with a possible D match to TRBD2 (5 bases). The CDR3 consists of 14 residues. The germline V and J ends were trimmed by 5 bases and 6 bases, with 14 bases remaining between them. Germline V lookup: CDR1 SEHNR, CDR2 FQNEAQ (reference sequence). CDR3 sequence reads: CASSGRSDFNEQFF. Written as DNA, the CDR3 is TGTGCCAGCAGCGGGAGATCCGACTTCAATGAGCAGTTCTTC.

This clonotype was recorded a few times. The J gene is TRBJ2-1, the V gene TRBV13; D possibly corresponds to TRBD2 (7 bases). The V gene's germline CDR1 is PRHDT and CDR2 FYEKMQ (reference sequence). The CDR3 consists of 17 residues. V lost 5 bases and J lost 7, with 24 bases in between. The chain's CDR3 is CASSPRGGGPPRNEQFF. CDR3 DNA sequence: TGTGCCAGCAGCCCCCGTGGGGGGGGGCCTCCGAGGAATGAGCAGTTCTTC.

The CDR3 loop is CASSPKGGAGRPSEQYF. The DNA for the CDR3 is TGTGCCAGCAGCCCAAAGGGCGGGGCGGGAAGGCCCTCGGAGCAGTACTTC. V gene TRBV4-2 combines with J gene TRBJ2-7; possible D gene TRBD2, 6 bases. The CDR3 contains 17 residues. Per germline, CDR1 LGHNA and CDR2 YNFKEQ. V was clipped by 4 bases and J by 7 bases, with 26 bases between them.

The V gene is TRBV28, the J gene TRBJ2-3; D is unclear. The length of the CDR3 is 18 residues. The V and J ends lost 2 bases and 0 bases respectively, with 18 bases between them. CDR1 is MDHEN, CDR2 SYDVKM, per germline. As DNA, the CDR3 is TGTGCCAGCAGTTTAGAGGTCCCCCCGGTTTCTAGCACAGATACGCAGTATTTT. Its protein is CASSLEVPPVSSTDTQYF. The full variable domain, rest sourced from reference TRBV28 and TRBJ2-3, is DVKVTQSSRYLVKRTGEKVFLECVQDMDHENMFWYRQDPGLGLRLIYFSYDVKMKEKGDIPEGYSVSREKKERFSLILESASTNQTSMYLCASSLEVPPVSSTDTQYFGPGTRLTVL.

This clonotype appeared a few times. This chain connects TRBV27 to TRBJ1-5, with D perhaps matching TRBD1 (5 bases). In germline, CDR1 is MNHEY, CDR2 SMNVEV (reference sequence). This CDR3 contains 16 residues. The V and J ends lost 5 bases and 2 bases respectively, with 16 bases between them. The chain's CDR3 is CASSAVLRGRNQPQHF. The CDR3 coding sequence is TGTGCCAGCAGTGCTGTACTCCGGGGCCGCAATCAGCCCCAGCATTTT.

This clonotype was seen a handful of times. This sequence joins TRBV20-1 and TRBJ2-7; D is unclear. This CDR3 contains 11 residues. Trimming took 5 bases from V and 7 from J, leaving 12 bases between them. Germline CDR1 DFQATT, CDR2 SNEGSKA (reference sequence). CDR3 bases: TGCAGTGCTGGCCCCGGGCGGGAGCAGTACTTC. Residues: CSAGPGREQYF.

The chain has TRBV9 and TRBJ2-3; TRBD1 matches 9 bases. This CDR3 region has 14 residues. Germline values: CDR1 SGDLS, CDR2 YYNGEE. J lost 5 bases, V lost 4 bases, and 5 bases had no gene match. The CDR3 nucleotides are TGTGCCAGCAGCTCGGACAGGGGAGGAGATACGCAGTATTTT. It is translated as CASSSDRGGDTQYF.

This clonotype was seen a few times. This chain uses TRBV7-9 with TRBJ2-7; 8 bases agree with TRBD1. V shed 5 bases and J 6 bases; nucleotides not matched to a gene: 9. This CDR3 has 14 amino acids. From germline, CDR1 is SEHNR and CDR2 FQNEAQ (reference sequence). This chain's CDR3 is CASSPRTGYAEQYF. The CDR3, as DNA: TGTGCCAGCAGCCCCCGGACAGGGTATGCCGAGCAGTACTTC.

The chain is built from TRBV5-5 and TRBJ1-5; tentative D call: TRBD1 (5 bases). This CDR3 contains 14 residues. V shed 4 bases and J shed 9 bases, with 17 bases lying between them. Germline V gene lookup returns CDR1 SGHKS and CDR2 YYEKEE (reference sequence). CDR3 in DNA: TGTGCCAGCAGCCCTAGGGACTACCTGGGGCCCCAGCATTTT. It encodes CASSPRDYLGPQHF.

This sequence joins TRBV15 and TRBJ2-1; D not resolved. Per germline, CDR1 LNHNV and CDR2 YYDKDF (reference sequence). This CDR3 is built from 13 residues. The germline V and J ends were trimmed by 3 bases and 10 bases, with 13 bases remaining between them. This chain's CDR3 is CATSSDNYHEQFF. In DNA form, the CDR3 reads TGTGCCACCAGCAGCGATAACTACCACGAGCAGTTCTTC.

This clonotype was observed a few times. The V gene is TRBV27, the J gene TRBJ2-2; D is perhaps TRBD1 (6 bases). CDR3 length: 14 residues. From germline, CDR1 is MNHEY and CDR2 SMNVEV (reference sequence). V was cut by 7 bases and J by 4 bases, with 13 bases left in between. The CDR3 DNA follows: TGTGCCAGCATCTCGAACAGGGCCACCGGGGAGCTGTTTTTT. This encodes CASISNRATGELFF.

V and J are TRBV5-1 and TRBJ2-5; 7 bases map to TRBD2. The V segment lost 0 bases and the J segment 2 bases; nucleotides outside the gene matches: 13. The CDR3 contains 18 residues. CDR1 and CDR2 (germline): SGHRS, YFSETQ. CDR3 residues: CASSLDPPGGGVQETQYF. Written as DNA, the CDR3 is TGCGCCAGCAGCTTGGATCCACCCGGCGGGGGAGTACAAGAGACCCAGTACTTC.

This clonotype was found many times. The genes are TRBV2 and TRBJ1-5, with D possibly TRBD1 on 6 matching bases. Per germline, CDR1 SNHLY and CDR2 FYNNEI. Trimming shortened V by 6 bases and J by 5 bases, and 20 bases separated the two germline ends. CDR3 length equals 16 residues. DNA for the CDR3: TGTGCCAGCAGCGCAGGGGCAGGGGCTAGGGATCAGCCCCAGCATTTT. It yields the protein CASSAGAGARDQPQHF.

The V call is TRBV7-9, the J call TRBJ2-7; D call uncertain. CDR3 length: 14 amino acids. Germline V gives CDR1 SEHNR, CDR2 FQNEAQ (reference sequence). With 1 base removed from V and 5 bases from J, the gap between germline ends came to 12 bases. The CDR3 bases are TGTGCCAGCAGCTTAGGAAGCCCGCGCCACGAGCAGTACTTC. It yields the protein CASSLGSPRHEQYF.

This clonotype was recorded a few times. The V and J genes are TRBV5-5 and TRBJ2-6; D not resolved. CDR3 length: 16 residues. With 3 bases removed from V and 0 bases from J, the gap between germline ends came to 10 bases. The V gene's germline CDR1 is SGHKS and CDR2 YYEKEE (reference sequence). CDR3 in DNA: TGTGCCAGCAGCTACCTACCGGGCTCTGGGGCCAACGTCCTGACTTTC. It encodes CASSYLPGSGANVLTF.

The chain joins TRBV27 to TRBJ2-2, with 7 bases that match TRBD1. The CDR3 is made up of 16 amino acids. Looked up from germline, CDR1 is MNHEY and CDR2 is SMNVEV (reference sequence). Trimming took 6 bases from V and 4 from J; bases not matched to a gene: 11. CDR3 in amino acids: CASRLRQGWSTGELFF. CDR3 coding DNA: TGTGCCAGCAGACTCAGACAGGGATGGAGCACCGGGGAGCTGTTTTTT.

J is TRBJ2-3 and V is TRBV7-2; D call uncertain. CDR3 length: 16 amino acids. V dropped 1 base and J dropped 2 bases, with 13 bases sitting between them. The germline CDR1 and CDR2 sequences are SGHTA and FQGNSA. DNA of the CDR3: TGTGCCAGCAGCTTAGGGGCCGTCCATCCCACAGATACGCAGTATTTT. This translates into CASSLGAVHPTDTQYF.

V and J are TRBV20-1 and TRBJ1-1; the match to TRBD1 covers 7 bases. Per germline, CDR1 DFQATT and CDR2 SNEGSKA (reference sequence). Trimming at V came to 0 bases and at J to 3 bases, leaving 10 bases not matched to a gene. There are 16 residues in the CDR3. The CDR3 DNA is TGCAGTGCTAGAGATCTCCTGACAGGGTACGACACTGAAGCTTTCTTT. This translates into CSARDLLTGYDTEAFF.

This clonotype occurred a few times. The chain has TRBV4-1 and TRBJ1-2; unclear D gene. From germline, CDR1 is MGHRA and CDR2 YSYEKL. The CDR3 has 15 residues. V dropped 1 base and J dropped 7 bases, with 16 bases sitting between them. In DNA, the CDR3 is TGCGCCAGCAGCCAAGCCCCGGGGAGGGATGGTGGCTACACCTTC. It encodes CASSQAPGRDGGYTF.

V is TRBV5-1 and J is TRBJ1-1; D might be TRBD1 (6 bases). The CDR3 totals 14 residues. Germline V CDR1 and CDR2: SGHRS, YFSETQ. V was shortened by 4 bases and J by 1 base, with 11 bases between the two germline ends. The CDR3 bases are TGCGCCAGCAGCCGTCAGGGGCCGAACACTGAAGCTTTCTTT. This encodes CASSRQGPNTEAFF.

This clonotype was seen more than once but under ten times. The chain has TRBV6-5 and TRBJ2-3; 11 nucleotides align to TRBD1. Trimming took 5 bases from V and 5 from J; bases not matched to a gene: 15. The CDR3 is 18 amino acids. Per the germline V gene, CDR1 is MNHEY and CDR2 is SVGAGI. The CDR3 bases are TGTGCCAGCAGTAGACTTCTGGTCGGGACAGGGGGGAGAGATACGCAGTATTTT. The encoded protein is CASSRLLVGTGGRDTQYF.

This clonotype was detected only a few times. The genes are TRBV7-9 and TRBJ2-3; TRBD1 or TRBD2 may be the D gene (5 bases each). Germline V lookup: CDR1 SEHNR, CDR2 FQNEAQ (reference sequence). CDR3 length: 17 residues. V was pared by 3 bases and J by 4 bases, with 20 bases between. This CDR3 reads CASSFPPRARGPDTQYF. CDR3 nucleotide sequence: TGTGCCAGCAGCTTTCCCCCGAGGGCTCGGGGCCCAGATACGCAGTATTTT.

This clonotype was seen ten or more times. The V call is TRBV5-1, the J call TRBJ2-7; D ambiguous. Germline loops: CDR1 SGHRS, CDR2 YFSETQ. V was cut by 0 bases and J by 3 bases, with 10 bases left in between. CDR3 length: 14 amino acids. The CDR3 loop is CASSLVSENYEQYF. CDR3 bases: TGCGCCAGCAGCTTGGTATCCGAGAACTACGAGCAGTACTTC.